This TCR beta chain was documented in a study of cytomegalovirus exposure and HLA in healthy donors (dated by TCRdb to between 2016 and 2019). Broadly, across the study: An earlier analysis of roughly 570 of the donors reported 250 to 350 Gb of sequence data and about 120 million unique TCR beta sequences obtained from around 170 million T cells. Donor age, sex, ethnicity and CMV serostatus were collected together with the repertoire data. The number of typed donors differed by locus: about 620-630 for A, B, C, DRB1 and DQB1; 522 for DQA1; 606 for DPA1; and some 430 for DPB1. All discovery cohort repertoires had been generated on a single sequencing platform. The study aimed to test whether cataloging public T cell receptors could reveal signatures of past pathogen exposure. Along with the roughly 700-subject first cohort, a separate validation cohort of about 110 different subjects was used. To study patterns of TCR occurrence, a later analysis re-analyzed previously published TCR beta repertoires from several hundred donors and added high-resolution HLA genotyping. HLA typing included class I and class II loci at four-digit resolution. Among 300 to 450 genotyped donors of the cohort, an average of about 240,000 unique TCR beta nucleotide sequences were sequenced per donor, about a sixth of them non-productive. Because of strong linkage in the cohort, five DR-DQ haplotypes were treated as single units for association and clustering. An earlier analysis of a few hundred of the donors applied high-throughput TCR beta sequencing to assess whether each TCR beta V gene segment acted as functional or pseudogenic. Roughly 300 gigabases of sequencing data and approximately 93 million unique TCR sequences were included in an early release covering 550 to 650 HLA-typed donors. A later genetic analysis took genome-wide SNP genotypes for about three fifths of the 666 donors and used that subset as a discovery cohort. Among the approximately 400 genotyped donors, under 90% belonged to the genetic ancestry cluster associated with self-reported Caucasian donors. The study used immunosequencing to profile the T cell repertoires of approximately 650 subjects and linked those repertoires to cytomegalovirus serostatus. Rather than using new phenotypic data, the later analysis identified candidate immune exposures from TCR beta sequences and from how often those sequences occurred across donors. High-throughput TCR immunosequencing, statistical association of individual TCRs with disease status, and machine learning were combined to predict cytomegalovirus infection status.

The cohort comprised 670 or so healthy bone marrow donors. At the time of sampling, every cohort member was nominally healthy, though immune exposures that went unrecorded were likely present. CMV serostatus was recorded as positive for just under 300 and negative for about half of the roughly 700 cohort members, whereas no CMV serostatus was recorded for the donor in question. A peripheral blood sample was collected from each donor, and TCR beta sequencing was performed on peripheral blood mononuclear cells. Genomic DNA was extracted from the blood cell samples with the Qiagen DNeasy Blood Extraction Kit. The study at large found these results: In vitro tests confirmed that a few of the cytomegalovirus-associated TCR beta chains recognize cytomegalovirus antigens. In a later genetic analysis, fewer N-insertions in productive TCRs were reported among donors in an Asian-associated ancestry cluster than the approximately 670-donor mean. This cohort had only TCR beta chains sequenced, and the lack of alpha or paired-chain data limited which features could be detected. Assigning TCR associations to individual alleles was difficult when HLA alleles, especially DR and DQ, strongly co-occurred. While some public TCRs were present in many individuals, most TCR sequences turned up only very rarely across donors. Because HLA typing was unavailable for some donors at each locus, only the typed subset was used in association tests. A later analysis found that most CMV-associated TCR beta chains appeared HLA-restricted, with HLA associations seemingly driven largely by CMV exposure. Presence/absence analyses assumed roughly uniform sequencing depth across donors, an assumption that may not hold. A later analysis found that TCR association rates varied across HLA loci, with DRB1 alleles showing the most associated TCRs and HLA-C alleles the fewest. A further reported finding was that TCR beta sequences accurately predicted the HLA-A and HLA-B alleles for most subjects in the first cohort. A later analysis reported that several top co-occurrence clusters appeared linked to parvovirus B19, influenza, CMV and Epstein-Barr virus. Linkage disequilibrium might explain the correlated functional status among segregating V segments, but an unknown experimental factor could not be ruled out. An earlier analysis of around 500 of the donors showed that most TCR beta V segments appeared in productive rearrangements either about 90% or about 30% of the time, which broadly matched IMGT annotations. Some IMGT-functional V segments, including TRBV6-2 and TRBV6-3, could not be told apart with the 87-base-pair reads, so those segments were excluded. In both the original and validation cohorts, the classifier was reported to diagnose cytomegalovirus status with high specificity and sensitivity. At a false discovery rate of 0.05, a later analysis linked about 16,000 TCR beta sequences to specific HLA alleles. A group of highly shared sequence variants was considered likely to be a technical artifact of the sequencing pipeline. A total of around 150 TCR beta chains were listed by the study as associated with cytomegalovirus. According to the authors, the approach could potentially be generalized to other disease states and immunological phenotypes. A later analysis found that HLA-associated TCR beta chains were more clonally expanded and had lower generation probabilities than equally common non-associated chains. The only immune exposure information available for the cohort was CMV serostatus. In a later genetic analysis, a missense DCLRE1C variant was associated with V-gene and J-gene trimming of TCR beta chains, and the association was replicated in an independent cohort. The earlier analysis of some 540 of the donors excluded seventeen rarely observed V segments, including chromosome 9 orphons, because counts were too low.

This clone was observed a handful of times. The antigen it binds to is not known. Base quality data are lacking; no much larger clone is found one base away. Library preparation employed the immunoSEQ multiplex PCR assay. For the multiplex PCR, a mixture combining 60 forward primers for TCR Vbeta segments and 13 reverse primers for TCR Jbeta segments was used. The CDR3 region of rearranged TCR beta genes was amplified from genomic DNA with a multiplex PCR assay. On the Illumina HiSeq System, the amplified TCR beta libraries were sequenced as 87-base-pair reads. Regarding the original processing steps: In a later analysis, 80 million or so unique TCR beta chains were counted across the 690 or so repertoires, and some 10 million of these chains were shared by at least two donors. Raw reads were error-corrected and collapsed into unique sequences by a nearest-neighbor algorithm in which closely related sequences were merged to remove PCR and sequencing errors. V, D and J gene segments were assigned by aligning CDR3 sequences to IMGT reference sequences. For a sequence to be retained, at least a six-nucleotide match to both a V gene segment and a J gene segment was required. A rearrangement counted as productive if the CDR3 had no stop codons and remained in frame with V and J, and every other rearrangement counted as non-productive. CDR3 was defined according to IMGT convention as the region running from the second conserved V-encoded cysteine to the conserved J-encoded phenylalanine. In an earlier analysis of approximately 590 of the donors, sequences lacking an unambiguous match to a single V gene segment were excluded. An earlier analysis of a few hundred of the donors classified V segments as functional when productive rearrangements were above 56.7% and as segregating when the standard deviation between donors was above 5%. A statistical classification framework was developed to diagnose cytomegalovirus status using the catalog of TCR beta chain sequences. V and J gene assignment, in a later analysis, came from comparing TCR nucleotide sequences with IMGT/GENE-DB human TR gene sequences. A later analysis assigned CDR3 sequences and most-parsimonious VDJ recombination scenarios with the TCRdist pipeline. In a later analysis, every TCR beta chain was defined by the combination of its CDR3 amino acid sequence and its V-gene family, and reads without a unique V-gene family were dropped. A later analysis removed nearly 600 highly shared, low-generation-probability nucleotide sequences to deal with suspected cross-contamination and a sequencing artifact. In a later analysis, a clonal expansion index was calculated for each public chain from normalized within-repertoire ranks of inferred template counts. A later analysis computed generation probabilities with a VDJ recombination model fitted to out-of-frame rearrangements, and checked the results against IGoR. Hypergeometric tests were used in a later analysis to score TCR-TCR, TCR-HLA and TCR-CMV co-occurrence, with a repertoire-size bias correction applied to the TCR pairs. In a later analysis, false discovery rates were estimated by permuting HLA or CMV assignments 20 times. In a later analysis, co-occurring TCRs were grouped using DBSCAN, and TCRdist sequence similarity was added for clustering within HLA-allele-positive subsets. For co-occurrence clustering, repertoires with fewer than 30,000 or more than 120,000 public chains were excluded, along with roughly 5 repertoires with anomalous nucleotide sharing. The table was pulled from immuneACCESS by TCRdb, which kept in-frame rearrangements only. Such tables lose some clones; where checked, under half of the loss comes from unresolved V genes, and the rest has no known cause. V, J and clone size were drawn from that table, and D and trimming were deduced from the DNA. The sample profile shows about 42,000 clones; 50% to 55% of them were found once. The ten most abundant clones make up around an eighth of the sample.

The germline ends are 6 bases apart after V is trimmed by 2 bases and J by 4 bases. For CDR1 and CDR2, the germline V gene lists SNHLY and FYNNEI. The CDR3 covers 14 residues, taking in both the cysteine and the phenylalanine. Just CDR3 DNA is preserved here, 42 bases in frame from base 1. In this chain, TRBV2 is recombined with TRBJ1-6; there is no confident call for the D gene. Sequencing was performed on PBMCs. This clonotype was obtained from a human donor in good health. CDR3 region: CASSERVYNSPLHF. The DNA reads TGTGCCAGCAGTGAACGTGTTTATAATTCACCCCTCCACTTT.